The entry below describes one T cell receptor (beta chain). The antigen is unknown. The assay was run at deep level. Sequenced by immunoSEQ multiplex PCR; TCRdb stores in-frame clones only, minus some. Of roughly 2,300,000 clones in the sample, about 90% were seen once. These data come from a study of shared clonotypes between healthy human individuals. At the level of the study: Aged 18 to 49, the donors were a couple of women and a few men.

The ends lost 2 bases at V and 5 bases at J; junction bases unmatched: 3. This CDR3 comprises 16 residues. Germline loops: CDR1 LNHNV, CDR2 YYDKDF (reference sequence). Findings and limits, study-wide: The sharing of about 5% of naive CD4 clonotypes was seen across a few donors.

The chain combines TRBV15 with TRBJ1-4; the match to TRBD1 covers 12 bases. Material for sequencing was naive CD4+ T cells from PBMCs. Subset given: CD45RA+ positively selected. This TCR came from a man between 18 and 35 years old in good health. Some clones in this sample may be carry-over from other donors' samples. In nucleotides, the CDR3 is TGTGCCACCAGCAGATGGGGACAGGGGGCCAATGAAAAACTGTTTTTT. It translates to CATSRWGQGANEKLFF. Combining the CDR3 with reference TRBV15 and TRBJ1-4 gives the whole variable domain DAMVIQNPRYQVTQFGKPVTLSCSQTLNHNVMYWYQQKSSQAPKLLFHYYDKDFNNEADTPDNFQSRRPNTSFCFLDIRSPGLGDTAMYLCATSRWGQGANEKLFFGSGTQLSVL.